What follows are 19 T cell receptor beta chains derived from one specimen sequenced in a study of T cells expressing NK-cell markers. TCRdb reanalyzed the 5' RACE reads, giving one entry per CDR3 protein sequence and no DNA. This table lists roughly 450,000 distinct CDR3 sequences. The source material was blood T cells: a sorted CD56 or NKG2C T cell subset, CD4+ or CD8+ T cells, or bulk PBMC T cells (not recorded which). The receptors stem from a woman aged 50 to 65 in good health.

The CDR3 protein is CSASTGLSIQYF. The V and J genes are TRBV20-1 and TRBJ2-4; there is no DNA to check the TCRdb D call of TRBD1. This CDR3 is built from 12 residues. Germline V CDR1 and CDR2: DFQATT, SNEGSKA (reference sequence).

The chain is built from TRBV2 and TRBJ2-2; TCRdb outputs TRBD2, but without DNA this stays unchecked. The CDR3 contains 16 residues. Germline V gives CDR1 SNHLY, CDR2 FYNNEI. This chain's CDR3 is CASSSSSGIHTGELFF.

This rearrangement joins TRBV21-1 to TRBJ2-7. TRBV21-1 represents a pseudogene. The CDR3 is 11 residues long. The CDR3 here is CASSKEGEQYF.

The CDR3 sequence is CASRDTAYNEQFF. This chain uses TRBV10-2 with TRBJ2-1; the D gene TCRdb calls, TRBD1, cannot be checked with no DNA. Germline values: CDR1 WSHSY, CDR2 SAAADI. CDR3 length equals 13 residues.

V and J are TRBV4-2 and TRBJ2-1; TCRdb names TRBD2, which stays unverified in the absence of DNA. This CDR3 contains 15 residues. Germline CDR1 reads LGHNA; CDR2 reads YNFKEQ. The CDR3 loop reads CASGASLSSYNEQFF.

The gene calls are TRBV6-5 and TRBJ1-1; TCRdb's assignment of TRBD1 cannot be checked, as there is no DNA. The CDR3 contains 13 residues. The germline V gene encodes CDR1 MNHEY and CDR2 SVGAGI. The CDR3 region is CASRQGAGGEAFF.

The V and J genes are TRBV6-6 and TRBJ1-2. The germline CDR1 and CDR2 sequences are MNHNY and SVGAGI (reference sequence). CDR3 length: 13 residues. The CDR3: CASSYWAGDGYTF.

The genes are TRBV19 and TRBJ2-1; TCRdb picks TRBD1, but there is no DNA to check that call. The length of the CDR3 is 14 residues. Germline-derived CDR1 and CDR2 are LNHDA and SQIVND (reference sequence). The CDR3 spells CASSRGLSYNEQFF.

This chain links TRBV3-1 with TRBJ2-7; TCRdb names TRBD2, which stays unverified in the absence of DNA. Germline V CDR1 and CDR2: LGHDT, YNNKEL (reference sequence). The length of the CDR3 is 14 residues. Here the CDR3 reads CASSQSGGSAEQYF.

The chain links TRBV12-3 or TRBV12-4 to TRBJ1-2. This CDR3 has 13 amino acids. This chain's CDR3 is CASSLVLREGYTF.

J is TRBJ2-5 and V is TRBV29-1; the TRBD2 assignment by TCRdb is unverifiable without DNA. CDR1 SQVTM and CDR2 ANQGSEA come from the germline V gene. CDR3 length: 15 amino acids. The CDR3: CSVTNRLAVGETQYF.

The chain recombines TRBV30 with TRBJ1-1; checking the TCRdb D call of TRBD1 is not possible without DNA. Germline V gives CDR1 GTSNPN, CDR2 SVGIG (reference sequence). The CDR3 consists of 13 residues. Here the CDR3 reads CAWRLGQGTEAFF.

The chain has TRBV7-2 and TRBJ2-1; the TRBD1 assignment by TCRdb is unverifiable without DNA. CDR1 and CDR2 from the germline V gene are SGHTA and FQGNSA. CDR3 size: 13 residues. The chain's CDR3 is CASSLAIGGKQFF.

The chain links TRBV6-5 to TRBJ2-3. The CDR3 length is 13 residues. Per the germline V gene, CDR1 is MNHEY and CDR2 is SVGAGI. CDR3 region: CASNQPYTDTQYF.

V is TRBV20-1 and J is TRBJ1-4; the D call of TRBD1 rests on TCRdb alone, since no DNA is present to check it. CDR1 and CDR2 from the germline V gene are DFQATT and SNEGSKA (reference sequence). The CDR3 length is 13 residues. The CDR3 sequence: CSARAPGTEKLFF.

The V gene is TRBV6-5, the J gene TRBJ2-7. Germline values: CDR1 MNHEY, CDR2 SVGAGI. The CDR3 runs 14 residues. CDR3 amino acids: CASSYSASSYEQYF.

The rearrangement uses TRBV28 and TRBJ2-1; TCRdb calls TRBD2, which cannot be checked without DNA. There are 15 residues in the CDR3. Germline V gene sequence: CDR1 MDHEN, CDR2 SYDVKM. The CDR3 is CASNADSGRAYEQFF.

The V call is TRBV7-3, the J call TRBJ2-3; the TCRdb D gene call, TRBD2, has no DNA to confirm it. Germline loops: CDR1 SGHTA, CDR2 FQGTGA. The CDR3 runs to 16 residues. CDR3 sequence reads: CASSQVAGRNTDTQYF.

V is TRBV5-1 and J is TRBJ1-3. Germline V lookup: CDR1 SGHRS, CDR2 YFSETQ. The CDR3 extends over 17 amino acids. The CDR3 loop reads CASKEIKGQGSGNTIYF.